Listed here are 21 T cell receptor beta chains from one sample, sequenced in a study of HIV-infected patients and healthy controls. TCRdb recomputed calls from the 5' RACE reads with MiXCR, one row per CDR3 protein. The top ten clones hold around 5.9% of a sample with about 67,000 distinct CDR3 sequences, roughly a sixth of them seen once. The material sequenced was CD4+ T cells from blood. The receptors come from a human donor in good health.

This clonotype was counted only a few times. DNA for the CDR3: TGTGCCACCAGCAGAGACGACAGGGGACGGAACACCGGGGAGCTGTTTTTT. It yields the protein CATSRDDRGRNTGELFF. The chain has TRBV15 and TRBJ2-2, with 8 bases fitting TRBD1. The CDR3 is 17 residues long. Germline V CDR1 and CDR2: LNHNV, YYDKDF (reference sequence). Trimming took 0 bases from V and 1 from J; bases not matched to a gene: 4. Supplemented by reference TRBV15 and TRBJ2-2, the full variable domain reads DAMVIQNPRYQVTQFGKPVTLSCSQTLNHNVMYWYQQKSSQAPKLLFHYYDKDFNNEADTPDNFQSRRPNTSFCFLDIRSPGLGDTAMYLCATSRDDRGRNTGELFFGEGSRLTVL.

This clonotype was found a few times. The chain combines TRBV14 with TRBJ2-7; the D is unclear. Germline loops: CDR1 SGHDN, CDR2 FVKESK. Trimming pared 3 bases from V and 3 bases from J, leaving 18 bases between. The CDR3 runs 16 residues. The CDR3 region has the DNA TGTGCCAGCAGCCATTATGGCCCGAGGCTCGTCTACGAGCAGTACTTC. The encoded protein is CASSHYGPRLVYEQYF.

This clonotype was seen only a few times. Here the CDR3 DNA reads TGTGCCAGCTCACCAGTCGTGAATGAGCAGTTCTTC. This gives the protein CASSPVVNEQFF. V gene TRBV18 combines with J gene TRBJ2-1; the D is unclear. CDR3 length: 12 residues. Germline CDR1 is KGHSH and CDR2 is LQKENI. V was cut by 2 bases and J by 7 bases, with 6 bases left in between.

The genes are TRBV6-5 and TRBJ2-3; 9 bases align to TRBD1. Looked up from germline, CDR1 is MNHEY and CDR2 is SVGAGI. The CDR3 length is 15 residues. The V gene end was trimmed by 6 bases and the J gene end by 4 bases; junction bases not matched to a gene: 8. This CDR3 is CASRGRDRAADTQYF. CDR3 in DNA: TGTGCCAGCAGGGGACGGGACAGGGCGGCAGATACGCAGTATTTT.

The rearrangement joins TRBV12-3 or TRBV12-4 to TRBJ1-5, with 10 bases matching TRBD1. CDR3 size: 14 residues. V shed 6 bases, J shed 7 bases, and the junction held 6 bases outside the gene matches. CDR3 sequence: CASRPGQGNQPQHF. CDR3 bases: TGTGCCAGCAGACCGGGACAGGGGAACCAGCCCCAGCATTTT.

The table lists this clonotype with many counts. The rearrangement links TRBV7-9 to TRBJ2-1; the D call may be TRBD1 or TRBD2 (5 bases each). The CDR3 sequence is 16 residues long. CDR1 and CDR2 (germline): SEHNR, FQNEAQ (reference sequence). Trimming left V 6 bases short and J 6 bases short, with 21 bases between. CDR3 nucleotides: TGTGCCAGCAGTTCCCCACTAGGGGTTGGGTCCAATGAGCAGTTCTTC. Its translation: CASSSPLGVGSNEQFF.

This clonotype was counted many times. This sequence joins TRBV3-1 and TRBJ1-1; no definite D call. V dropped 6 bases and J dropped 0 bases, with 11 bases sitting between them. This CDR3 contains 14 residues. Germline-derived CDR1 and CDR2 are LGHDT and YNNKEL (reference sequence). The CDR3 nucleotides are TGTGCCAGCAGACTCCACAGCCTGAACACTGAAGCTTTCTTT. This codes for CASRLHSLNTEAFF. Supplemented by reference TRBV3-1 and TRBJ1-1, the full variable domain reads DTAVSQTPKYLVTQMGNDKSIKCEQNLGHDTMYWYKQDSKKFLKIMFSYNNKELIINETVPNRFSPKSPDKAHLNLHINSLELGDSAVYFCASRLHSLNTEAFFGQGTRLTVV.

CDR3 sequence (DNA): TGTGCCAGCAGCCCGTCAACCGGGCCCCGAAACGGAGGCTACACCTTC. This translates into CASSPSTGPRNGGYTF. The J gene is TRBJ1-2, the V gene TRBV9, with D unresolved. V lost 4 bases to trimming and J lost 8 bases, with 24 bases between them. Germline values: CDR1 SGDLS, CDR2 YYNGEE. This CDR3 spans 16 amino acids.

This clonotype was detected a few times. The CDR3, as DNA: TGTGCCAGCAGGAGACAGGGGGCCACCTACAATGAGCAGTTCTTC. This translates into CASRRQGATYNEQFF. The rearrangement joins TRBV2 to TRBJ2-1, with 10 bases matching TRBD1. Germline loops: CDR1 SNHLY, CDR2 FYNNEI. Trimming took 6 bases from V and 2 from J; bases not matched to a gene: 4. The CDR3 consists of 15 residues. The full variable domain, completed using reference TRBV2 and TRBJ2-1, is EPEVTQTPSHQVTQMGQEVILRCVPISNHLYFYWYRQILGQKVEFLVSFYNNEISEKSEIFDDQFSVERPDGSNFTLKIRSTKLEDSAMYFCASRRQGATYNEQFFGPGTRLTVL.

This clonotype was seen only a few times. The CDR3 spells CASSQGIGATPLHF. CDR3 coding DNA: TGCGCCAGCAGCCAAGGAATCGGTGCGACACCCCTCCACTTT. The rearrangement uses TRBV4-3 and TRBJ1-6; D gene unclear. The CDR3 totals 14 residues. Trimming took 1 base from V and 11 from J, leaving 12 bases between them. Per germline, CDR1 LGHNA and CDR2 YSLEER.

V is TRBV6-5 and J is TRBJ2-5; a possible D gene is TRBD2 (7 bases). This CDR3 spans 14 amino acids. The V gene lost 0 bases and the J gene lost 5 bases, with 10 bases spanning the gap. Germline-derived CDR1 and CDR2 are MNHEY and SVGAGI. The CDR3 region is CASSYSGGRETQYF. CDR3 sequence (DNA): TGTGCCAGCAGTTACTCCGGGGGGCGGGAGACCCAGTACTTC.

This clonotype has a handful of counts. The chain links TRBV29-1 to TRBJ2-2, with 8 bases identical to TRBD1. The CDR3 extends over 14 amino acids. CDR1 is SQVTM, CDR2 ANQGSEA, per germline. Trimming cost V 7 bases and J 0 bases; bases outside gene matches: 4. CDR3 sequence reads: CSAGDRSNTGELFF. The CDR3, as DNA: TGCAGCGCCGGGGACAGGTCGAACACCGGGGAGCTGTTTTTT.

About this clonotype itself: The germline gene is not matched at one end of the junction; a read error may be the cause. This chain links TRBV7-7 with TRBJ2-5; weak D call: TRBD2 (6 bases). The germline gives CDR1 SSHAT, CDR2 FNYEAQ (reference sequence). This CDR3 is built from 8 residues. Written as DNA, the CDR3 is TGTGCTAGCAGCCCGGGGGACTTC. Translating it yields CASSPGDF. Using reference TRBV7-7 and TRBJ2-5 for the parts outside the CDR3, the full variable domain is GAGVSQSPRYKVTKRGQDVTLRCDPISSHATLYWYQQALGQGPEFLTYFNYEAQPDKSGLPSDRFSAERPEGSISTLTIQRTEQRDSAMYRCASSPGDFGPGTRLLVL.

This clonotype was counted between two and nine times. V gene TRBV7-3 combines with J gene TRBJ2-3; TRBD1 aligns across 9 bases. The V segment lost 5 bases and the J segment 3 bases; nucleotides outside the gene matches: 6. This CDR3 spans 15 amino acids. Germline CDR1 SGHTA, CDR2 FQGTGA. CDR3 in DNA: TGTGCCAGCAGCCCCACTGGACAGGGGACAGATACGCAGTATTTT. It encodes CASSPTGQGTDTQYF.

The chain links TRBV9 to TRBJ1-1, with 7 bases matching TRBD1. J lost 0 bases, V lost 4 bases, and 9 bases had no gene match. CDR3 length: 16 amino acids. Per germline, CDR1 SGDLS and CDR2 YYNGEE. CDR3 in DNA: TGTGCCAGCAGCCCCCAACCGACAGGGATGAACACTGAAGCTTTCTTT. This codes for CASSPQPTGMNTEAFF.

The rearrangement joins TRBV7-2 to TRBJ2-2; D assignment may be TRBD1 or TRBD2 (5 bases each). With 2 bases removed from V and 1 base from J, the gap between germline ends came to 11 bases. The CDR3 has 16 residues. Germline V gives CDR1 SGHTA, CDR2 FQGNSA. The CDR3 protein is CASSLHGGGNTGELFF. DNA of the CDR3: TGTGCCAGCAGCTTACACGGTGGGGGGAACACCGGGGAGCTGTTTTTT. Full variable domain (missing parts from reference TRBV7-2 and TRBJ2-2): GAGVSQSPSNKVTEKGKDVELRCDPISGHTALYWYRQSLGQGLEFLIYFQGNSAPDKSGLPSDRFSAERTGGSVSTLTIQRTQQEDSAVYLCASSLHGGGNTGELFFGEGSRLTVL.

The chain uses TRBV18 and TRBJ2-2; no clear D. V was clipped by 2 bases and J by 4 bases, with 17 bases between them. CDR1 is KGHSH, CDR2 LQKENI, per germline. The CDR3 sequence is 17 residues long. The CDR3: CASSPSAEKLLTGELFF. CDR3 DNA sequence: TGTGCCAGCTCACCATCGGCAGAGAAACTACTCACCGGGGAGCTGTTTTTT.

This clonotype ranks as medium-sized (0.01 to 0.1%). The genes are TRBV4-2 and TRBJ2-7; D might be TRBD2 (6 bases). Trimming shortened V by 0 bases and J by 0 bases, and 9 bases separated the two germline ends. Germline-derived CDR1 and CDR2 are LGHNA and YNFKEQ. The CDR3 covers 15 residues. Written as DNA, the CDR3 is TGTGCCAGCAGCCAAGATCCCGGGAGCTCCTACGAGCAGTACTTC. This translates into CASSQDPGSSYEQYF.

This chain uses TRBV20-1 with TRBJ2-3; TRBD2 matches at 10 bases. Germline CDR1 and CDR2: DFQATT and SNEGSKA (reference sequence). V lost 6 bases and J lost 4; bases outside the gene matches: 4. The CDR3 extends over 13 amino acids. The CDR3 here is CSATGTSADTQYF. The CDR3, as DNA: TGCAGTGCCACCGGGACTAGCGCAGATACGCAGTATTTT.

This clonotype was recorded once. The chain is built from TRBV12-3 or TRBV12-4 and TRBJ2-6; the D is unclear. The CDR3 extends over 14 amino acids. Trimming pared 6 bases from V and 1 base from J, leaving 7 bases between. CDR3 nucleotides: TGTGCCAGCAGGGCAGTATCTGGGGCCAACGTCCTGACTTTC. It yields the protein CASRAVSGANVLTF.

CDR3 loop: CASSRSRAYTEAFF. The CDR3 nucleotides are TGCGCCAGCAGCCGATCCCGAGCTTACACTGAAGCTTTCTTT. The chain uses TRBV4-3 and TRBJ1-1; no reliable D call. The V gene lost 4 bases and the J gene lost 3 bases, with 12 bases spanning the gap. The germline V gene has CDR1 LGHNA and CDR2 YSLEER. The CDR3 contains 14 residues.